The rows below give T cell receptor beta chains drawn from one sample of a study of cytomegalovirus exposure and HLA in healthy donors. TCRdb's copy holds only in-frame clones and misses some; the assay was immunoSEQ multiplex PCR. The sample lists under 170,000 clones, more than 75% seen once, with 3.5% to 4.5% in the top ten. Sequencing was done on a sample of PBMCs. The receptors come from a human donor in good health. Both conserved end residues are part of each CDR3. A D gene is named only where the DNA matches it firmly. Clone size, where shown, is once, few, many, or a class for clones that have expanded.

clone_size	v_call	j_call	d_call	cdr3_aa	cdr3_nt
few	TRBV7-8	TRBJ2-5	TRBD2	CASSLVGTSGGEHYF	TGTGCCAGCAGCTTAGTCGGGACTAGCGGGGGGGAACATTACTTC
.	TRBV28	TRBJ2-7	TRBD1	CASTRGTTRYEQYF	TGTGCCAGCACCAGGGGGACCACCAGATACGAGCAGTACTTC
.	TRBV29-1	TRBJ1-2	TRBD1	CSAKSADREGVGYTF	TGCAGCGCCAAGAGTGCGGACAGGGAAGGGGTTGGCTACACCTTC
.	TRBV10-1	TRBJ2-5	.	CASSDSITPETQYF	TGCGCCAGCAGTGATTCAATTACTCCGGAGACCCAGTACTTC
.	TRBV7-2	TRBJ1-4	.	CASSPLAIATNEKLFF	TGTGCCAGCAGCCCCCTGGCCATTGCAACTAATGAAAAACTGTTTTTT
.	TRBV10-3	TRBJ1-1	TRBD1	CAISESGQGNTEAFF	TGTGCCATCAGTGAGTCGGGACAGGGCAACACTGAAGCTTTCTTT
few	TRBV2	TRBJ2-1	.	CASSDFSSYNEQFF	TGTGCCAGCAGTGACTTCTCCTCCTACAATGAGCAGTTCTTC
once	TRBV9	TRBJ2-7	.	CASSPYSGLSAYEQYF	TGTGCCAGCAGCCCATACTCTGGTCTATCTGCCTACGAGCAGTACTTC
.	TRBV7-9	TRBJ2-3	TRBD1	CASSPITGGDGDTQYF	TGTGCCAGCAGCCCAATAACAGGGGGCGACGGAGATACGCAGTATTTT
.	TRBV5-1	TRBJ2-7	.	CASRIEVSYEQYF	TGCGCCAGCAGAATTGAGGTCTCCTACGAGCAGTACTTC
few	TRBV19	TRBJ1-1	TRBD1	CASSGTANTEAFF	TGTGCCAGTTCCGGGACAGCGAACACTGAAGCTTTCTTT
.	TRBV7-6	TRBJ2-1	TRBD2	CASSLVRVRDYRYNEQFF	TGTGCCAGCAGCTTAGTTCGGGTGAGGGACTATCGCTACAATGAGCAGTTCTTC
.	TRBV18	TRBJ1-3	.	CASSSLSGETGNTIYF	TGTGCCAGCTCATCACTCTCAGGGGAGACTGGAAACACCATATATTTT
.	TRBV7-9	TRBJ1-2	.	CASSPPDITLANYGYTF	TGTGCCAGCAGCCCGCCGGACATAACCTTAGCTAACTATGGCTACACCTTC
.	TRBV18	TRBJ1-1	.	CASSPGTGPNTEAFF	TGTGCCAGCTCACCAGGTACAGGACCCAACACTGAAGCTTTCTTT
.	TRBV7-6	TRBJ2-7	.	CASSLGGGPFYEQYF	TGTGCCAGCAGCTTAGGGGGGGGCCCTTTCTACGAGCAGTACTTC
.	TRBV25-1	TRBJ2-1	.	CASSEWQGHIEQFF	TGTGCCAGCAGTGAATGGCAGGGCCACATTGAGCAGTTCTTC
.	TRBV6-1	TRBJ1-2	.	CASSDFAGSNYGYTF	TGTGCCAGCAGTGATTTCGCGGGGTCTAACTATGGCTACACCTTC
.	TRBV27	TRBJ1-2	.	CASSLSFGQRHGYTF	TGTGCCAGCAGTTTATCGTTCGGACAGCGGCATGGCTACACCTTC
.	TRBV11-2	TRBJ1-4	.	CASSLNPGRVEKLFF	TGTGCCAGCAGCTTAAATCCAGGGCGTGTCGAAAAACTGTTTTTT
.	TRBV27	TRBJ2-5	TRBD1	CATQGVQETQYF	TGTGCCACCCAGGGGGTACAAGAGACCCAGTACTTC
few	TRBV27	TRBJ2-1	TRBD2	CASSAGGRNEQFF	TGTGCCAGCAGTGCGGGGGGCCGGAATGAGCAGTTCTTC
.	TRBV4-3	TRBJ2-4	TRBD2	CASSQVISGRGGGKNIQYF	TGCGCCAGCAGCCAAGTTATTAGCGGGAGGGGTGGGGGCAAAAACATTCAGTACTTC
.	TRBV7-9	TRBJ2-1	.	CASSLLVYEQFF	TGTGCCAGCAGCTTACTAGTTTATGAGCAGTTCTTC
.	TRBV5-5	TRBJ1-5	.	CASSDRQNQPQHF	TGTGCCAGCAGCGACCGACAGAATCAGCCCCAGCATTTT
.	TRBV5-4	TRBJ2-1	TRBD2	CASSSDHVGGAYNEQFF	TGTGCCAGCAGCTCCGACCACGTCGGGGGGGCCTACAATGAGCAGTTCTTC
once	TRBV7-6	TRBJ1-3	.	CASSPGPVGGNTIYF	TGTGCCAGCAGCCCAGGGCCAGTCGGTGGAAACACCATATATTTT
.	TRBV15	TRBJ2-7	.	CATSRDLRASYEQYF	TGTGCCACCAGCAGAGATCTCAGGGCATCCTACGAGCAGTACTTC
once	TRBV14	TRBJ1-6	TRBD1	CASSPTGWNNSPLHF	TGTGCCAGCAGCCCGACAGGGTGGAATAATTCACCCCTCCACTTT
.	TRBV28	TRBJ1-2	TRBD1	CASRSKPLGQGNGYTF	TGTGCCAGCAGGTCGAAGCCTCTGGGACAGGGAAATGGCTACACCTTC
once	TRBV5-6	TRBJ2-7	.	CASSLVHRVISYEQYF	TGTGCCAGCAGCTTGGTTCACAGGGTAATTTCCTACGAGCAGTACTTC
.	TRBV10-2	TRBJ2-7	.	CASSRTFSSYEQYF	TGCGCCAGCAGTAGGACTTTCTCCTCCTACGAGCAGTACTTC
.	TRBV27	TRBJ1-3	.	CASSFHVGQFYSGNTIYF	TGTGCCAGCAGCTTCCACGTCGGACAGTTCTATTCTGGAAACACCATATATTTT
.	TRBV5-1	TRBJ2-5	.	CASSLGHGQETQYF	TGCGCCAGCAGTCTCGGACACGGACAAGAGACCCAGTACTTC
few	TRBV14	TRBJ2-3	TRBD2	CASSLAGGRDTQYF	TGTGCCAGCAGCCTAGCGGGGGGGCGCGATACGCAGTATTTT